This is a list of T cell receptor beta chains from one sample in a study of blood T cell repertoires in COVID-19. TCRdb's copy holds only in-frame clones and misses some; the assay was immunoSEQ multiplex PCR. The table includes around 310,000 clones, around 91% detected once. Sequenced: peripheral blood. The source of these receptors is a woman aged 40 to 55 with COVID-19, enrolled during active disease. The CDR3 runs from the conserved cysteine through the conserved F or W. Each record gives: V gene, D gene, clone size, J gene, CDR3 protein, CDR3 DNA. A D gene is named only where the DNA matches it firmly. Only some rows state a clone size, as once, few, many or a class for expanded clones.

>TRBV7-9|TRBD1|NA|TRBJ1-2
CASSLVQGQGAGYTF
TGTGCCAGCAGCTTAGTTCAAGGACAGGGGGCTGGCTACACCTTC
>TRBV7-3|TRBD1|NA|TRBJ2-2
CASSTGQGAGGELFF
TGTGCCAGCAGCACAGGACAGGGGGCCGGCGGGGAGCTGTTTTTT
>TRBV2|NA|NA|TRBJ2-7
CASSEGGGRYEQYF
TGTGCCAGCAGTGAGGGAGGGGGTAGGTACGAGCAGTACTTC
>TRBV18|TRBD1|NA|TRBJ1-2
CASSPLDRGYGYTF
TGTGCCAGCTCACCACTCGACAGGGGCTATGGCTACACCTTC
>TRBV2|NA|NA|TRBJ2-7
CASAYGSGTAYEQYF
TGTGCCAGCGCCTACGGCAGCGGAACCGCCTACGAGCAGTACTTC
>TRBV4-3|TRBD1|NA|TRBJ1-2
CASSQDQGVGYTF
TGCGCCAGCAGCCAAGATCAGGGGGTTGGCTACACCTTC
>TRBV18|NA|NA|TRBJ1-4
CASSSDPWEEKLFF
TGTGCCAGCTCCTCGGACCCTTGGGAGGAAAAACTGTTTTTT
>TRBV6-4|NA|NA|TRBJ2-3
CASSDGLTDTQYF
TGTGCCAGCAGTGACGGCCTCACAGATACGCAGTATTTT
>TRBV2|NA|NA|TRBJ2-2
CASSVESPPNTGELFF
TGTGCCAGCAGTGTGGAGTCCCCCCCGAACACCGGGGAGCTGTTTTTT
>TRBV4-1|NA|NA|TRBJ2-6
CASSQVDSIDSGANVLTF
TGCGCCAGCAGCCAAGTTGACAGTATTGACTCTGGGGCCAACGTCCTGACTTTC
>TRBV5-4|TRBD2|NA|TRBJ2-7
CASSILAGDAYEQYF
TGTGCCAGCAGCATCCTAGCGGGAGATGCCTACGAGCAGTACTTC
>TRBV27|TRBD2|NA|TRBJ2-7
CASSLIGLAGGEEQYF
TGTGCCAGCAGTTTAATAGGGCTAGCGGGAGGGGAGGAGCAGTACTTC
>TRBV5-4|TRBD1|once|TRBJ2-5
CASRAPGTGTQTQYF
TGTGCCAGCAGAGCCCCCGGGACAGGGACGCAGACCCAGTACTTC
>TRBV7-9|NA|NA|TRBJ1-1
CASSTSGGTEAFF
TGTGCCAGCAGCACCTCGGGGGGCACTGAAGCTTTCTTT
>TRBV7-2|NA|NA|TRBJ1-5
CASSKAGELTQPQHF
TGTGCCAGCAGTAAGGCAGGGGAGCTTACTCAGCCCCAGCATTTT
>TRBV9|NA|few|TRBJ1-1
CASSVGPGPGDTEAFF
TGTGCCAGCAGCGTCGGTCCAGGGCCGGGGGACACTGAAGCTTTCTTT
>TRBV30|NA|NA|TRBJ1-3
CAWSVSGVGRNTIYF
TGTGCCTGGAGTGTATCAGGGGTTGGGAGAAACACCATATATTTT
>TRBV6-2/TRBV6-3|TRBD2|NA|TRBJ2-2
CASSSREGYIGELFF
TGTGCCAGCAGTTCTCGGGAGGGATATATCGGGGAGCTGTTTTTT
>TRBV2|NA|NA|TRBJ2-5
CASMRYDETQYF
TGTGCCAGCATGAGATACGATGAGACCCAGTACTTC
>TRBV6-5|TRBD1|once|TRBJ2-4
CASSYSAGGKNIQYF
TGTGCCAGCAGTTACTCGGCAGGGGGAAAAAACATTCAGTACTTC
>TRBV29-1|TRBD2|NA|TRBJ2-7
CSVGGAGGAYEQYF
TGCAGCGTTGGTGGAGCGGGAGGCGCCTACGAGCAGTACTTC
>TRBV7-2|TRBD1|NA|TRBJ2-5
CASSSLLTTGGGETQYF
TGTGCCAGCAGCTCCCTGCTAACGACAGGGGGCGGTGAGACCCAGTACTTC
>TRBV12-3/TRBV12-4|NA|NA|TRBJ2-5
CASSPGREETQYF
TGTGCCAGCAGTCCCGGTCGAGAAGAGACCCAGTACTTC
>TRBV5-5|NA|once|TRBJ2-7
CASSLEGYEQYF
TGTGCCAGCAGCTTGGAGGGGTACGAGCAGTACTTC
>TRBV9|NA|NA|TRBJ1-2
CASTPRAASGYTF
TGTGCCAGCACCCCGAGGGCAGCCAGTGGCTACACCTTC
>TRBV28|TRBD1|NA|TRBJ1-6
CASSPRTGGNSPLHF
TGTGCCAGCAGTCCTCGGACAGGTGGTAATTCACCCCTCCACTTT
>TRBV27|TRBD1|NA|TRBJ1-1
CASSFGTGATEAFF
TGTGCCAGCAGTTTTGGGACAGGGGCCACTGAAGCTTTCTTT
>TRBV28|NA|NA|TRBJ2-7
CASSLGGLSSYEQYF
TGTGCCAGCAGTTTAGGGGGCCTGAGCTCCTACGAGCAGTACTTC
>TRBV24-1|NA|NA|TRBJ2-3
CATQYKDYTDTQYF
TGTGCCACCCAATACAAAGATTACACAGATACGCAGTATTTT
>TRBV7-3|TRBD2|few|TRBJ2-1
CASSPYPGLAGVNEQFF
TGTGCCAGCAGCCCCTACCCCGGACTAGCGGGGGTCAATGAGCAGTTCTTC
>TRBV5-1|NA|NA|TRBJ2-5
CASSLGAAVETQYF
TGCGCCAGCAGCTTAGGGGCTGCTGTAGAGACCCAGTACTTC
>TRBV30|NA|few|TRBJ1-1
CAGIMGSTAFF
TGTGCCGGAATAATGGGGAGCACAGCTTTCTTT
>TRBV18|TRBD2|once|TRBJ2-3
CASQRGSTDTQYF
TGTGCCAGTCAGCGGGGTAGCACAGATACGCAGTATTTT
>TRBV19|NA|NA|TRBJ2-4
CASSIVHTRNIQYF
TGTGCCAGTAGTATCGTTCACACCCGTAACATTCAGTACTTC
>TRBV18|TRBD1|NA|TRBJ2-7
CASSPDRAEQYF
TGTGCCAGCTCCCCCGACAGGGCCGAGCAGTACTTC
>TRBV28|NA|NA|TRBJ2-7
CASSGQEQYF
TGTGCCAGCAGTGGACAGGAGCAGTACTTC
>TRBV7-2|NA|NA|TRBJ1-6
CASSLGQRSYNSPLHF
TGTGCCAGCAGCTTAGGGCAGCGCTCCTATAATTCACCCCTCCACTTT
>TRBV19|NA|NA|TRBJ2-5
CASSTGGQSWETQYF
TGTGCCAGTAGTACGGGCGGACAGTCTTGGGAGACCCAGTACTTC
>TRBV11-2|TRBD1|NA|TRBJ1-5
CASSLDWTGQPQHF
TGTGCCAGCAGCTTAGACTGGACAGGCCAGCCCCAGCATTTT
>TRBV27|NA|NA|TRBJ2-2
CASSLSPNTGVTGELFF
TGTGCCAGCAGTTTATCGCCTAACACGGGGGTGACCGGGGAGCTGTTTTTT